The subject of this entry is one TCR beta chain. Its antigen is still unknown. Sequencing used immunoSEQ multiplex PCR; TCRdb keeps in-frame clones, though not all of them. The profile shows about 1 million clones, around 74% of them singletons. This specimen belongs to a study of shared clonotypes between healthy human individuals. Study-level results: Depth of sequencing was expected to influence donor clonotype sharing.

The CDR3 has 17 residues. Germline V lookup: CDR1 PRHDT, CDR2 FYEKMQ (reference sequence). With 4 bases removed from V and 2 bases from J, the gap between germline ends came to 20 bases. Sequencing was performed on memory CD4+ T cells sorted from blood. Subset given: CD45RA-negative fraction. The chain recombines TRBV13 with TRBJ1-1, with a tentative D call TRBD1 (6 bases). The source is a man between 18 and 35 years old in good health. The CDR3: CASSWGTGQSFNTEAFF. DNA for the CDR3: TGTGCCAGCAGCTGGGGAACAGGACAGTCCTTTAACACTGAAGCTTTCTTT.